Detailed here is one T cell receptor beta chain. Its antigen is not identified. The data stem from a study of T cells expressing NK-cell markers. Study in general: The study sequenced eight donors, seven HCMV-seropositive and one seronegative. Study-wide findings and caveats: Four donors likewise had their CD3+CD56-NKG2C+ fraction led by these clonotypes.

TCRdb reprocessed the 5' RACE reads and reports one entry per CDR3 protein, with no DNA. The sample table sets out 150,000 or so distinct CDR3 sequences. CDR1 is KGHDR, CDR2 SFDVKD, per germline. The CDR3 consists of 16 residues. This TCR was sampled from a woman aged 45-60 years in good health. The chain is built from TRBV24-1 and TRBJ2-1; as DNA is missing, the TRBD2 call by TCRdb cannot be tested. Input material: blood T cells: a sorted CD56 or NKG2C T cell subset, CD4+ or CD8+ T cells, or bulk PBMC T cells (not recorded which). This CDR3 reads CATSARWASGHNEQFF.